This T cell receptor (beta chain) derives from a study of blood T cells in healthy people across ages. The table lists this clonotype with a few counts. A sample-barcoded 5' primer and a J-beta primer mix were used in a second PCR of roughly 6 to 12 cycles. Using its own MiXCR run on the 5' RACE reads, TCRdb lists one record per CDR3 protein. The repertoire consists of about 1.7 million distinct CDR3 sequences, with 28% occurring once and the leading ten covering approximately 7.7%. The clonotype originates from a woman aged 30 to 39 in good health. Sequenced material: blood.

The CDR3 nucleotides read TGCGCCAGCAGCTTGGGACTAGCGGGGGGGCCTAGCGAAAAACTGTTTTTT. The encoded protein is CASSLGLAGGPSEKLFF. The rearrangement links TRBV5-1 to TRBJ1-4; maybe TRBD1 (6 bases). CDR1 is SGHRS, CDR2 YFSETQ, per germline. This CDR3 region has 17 residues. Deletions cut 0 bases from V and 8 bases from J, with 20 bases between.